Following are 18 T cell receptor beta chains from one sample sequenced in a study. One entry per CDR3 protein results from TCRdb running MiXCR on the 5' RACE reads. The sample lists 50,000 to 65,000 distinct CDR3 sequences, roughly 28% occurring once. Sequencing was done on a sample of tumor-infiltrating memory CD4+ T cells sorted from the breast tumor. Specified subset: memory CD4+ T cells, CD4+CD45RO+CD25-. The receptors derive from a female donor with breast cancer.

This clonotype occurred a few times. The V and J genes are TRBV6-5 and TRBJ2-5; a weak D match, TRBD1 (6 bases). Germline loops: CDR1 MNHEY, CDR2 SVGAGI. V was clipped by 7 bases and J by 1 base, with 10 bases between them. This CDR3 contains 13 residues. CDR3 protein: CASNDRFQETQYF. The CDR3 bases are TGTGCCAGCAATGACAGGTTCCAAGAGACCCAGTACTTC.

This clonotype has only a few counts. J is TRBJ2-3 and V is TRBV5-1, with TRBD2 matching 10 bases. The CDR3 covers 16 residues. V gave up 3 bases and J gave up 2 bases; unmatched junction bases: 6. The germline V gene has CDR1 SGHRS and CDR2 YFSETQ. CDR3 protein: CASSSNSGRFTDTQYF. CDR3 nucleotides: TGCGCCAGCAGCTCCAATAGCGGGAGGTTCACAGATACGCAGTATTTT.

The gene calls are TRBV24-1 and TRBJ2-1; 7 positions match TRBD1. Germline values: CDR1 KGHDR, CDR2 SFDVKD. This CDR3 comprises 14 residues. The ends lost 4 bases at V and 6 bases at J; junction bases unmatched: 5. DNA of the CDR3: TGTGCCACCAGTGACTGGACAGGAAGCAATGAGCAGTTCTTC. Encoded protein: CATSDWTGSNEQFF.

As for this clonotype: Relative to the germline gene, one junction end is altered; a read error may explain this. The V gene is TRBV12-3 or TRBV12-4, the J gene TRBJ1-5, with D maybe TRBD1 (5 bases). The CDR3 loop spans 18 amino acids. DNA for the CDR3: TGTGCCAGCAGTTCGGGACGATACCCTCCTTATAGCAGTCAGCCCCAGCATTTT. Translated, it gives CASSSGRYPPYSSQPQHF.

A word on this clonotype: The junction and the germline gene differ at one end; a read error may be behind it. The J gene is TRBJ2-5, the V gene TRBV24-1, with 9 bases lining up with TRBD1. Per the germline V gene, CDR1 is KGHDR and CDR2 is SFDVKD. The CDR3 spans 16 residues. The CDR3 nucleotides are TGTGCCACCAGTGGCAAACCGGGACAGGGACAAGAGGCCCAGTACTTC. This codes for CATSGKPGQGQEAQYF.

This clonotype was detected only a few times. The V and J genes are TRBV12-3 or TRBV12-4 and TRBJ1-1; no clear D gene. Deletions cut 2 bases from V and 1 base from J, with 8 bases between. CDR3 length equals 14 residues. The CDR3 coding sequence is TGTGCCAGCAGTTTACCCAGGCCGAACACTGAAGCTTTCTTT. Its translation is CASSLPRPNTEAFF.

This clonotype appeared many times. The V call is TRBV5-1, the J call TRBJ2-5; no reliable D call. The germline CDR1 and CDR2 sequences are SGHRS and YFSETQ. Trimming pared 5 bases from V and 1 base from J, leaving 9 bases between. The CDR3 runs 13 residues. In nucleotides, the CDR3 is TGCGCCAGCAGGCGAGAAATCCAAGAGACCCAGTACTTC. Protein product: CASRREIQETQYF.

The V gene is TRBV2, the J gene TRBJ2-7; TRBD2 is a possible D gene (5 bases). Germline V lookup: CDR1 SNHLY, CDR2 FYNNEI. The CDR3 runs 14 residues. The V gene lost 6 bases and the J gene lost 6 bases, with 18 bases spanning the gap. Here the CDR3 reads CASSHYDLAGEQYF. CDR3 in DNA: TGTGCCAGCAGCCATTATGATCTGGCGGGCGAGCAGTACTTC. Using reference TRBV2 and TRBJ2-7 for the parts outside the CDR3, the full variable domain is EPEVTQTPSHQVTQMGQEVILRCVPISNHLYFYWYRQILGQKVEFLVSFYNNEISEKSEIFDDQFSVERPDGSNFTLKIRSTKLEDSAMYFCASSHYDLAGEQYFGPGTRLTVT.

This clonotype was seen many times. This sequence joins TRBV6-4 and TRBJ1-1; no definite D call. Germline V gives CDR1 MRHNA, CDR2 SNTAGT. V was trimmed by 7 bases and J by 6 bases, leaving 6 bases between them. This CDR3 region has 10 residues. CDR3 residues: CASTTPEAFF. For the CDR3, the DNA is TGTGCCAGCACTACACCTGAAGCTTTCTTT.

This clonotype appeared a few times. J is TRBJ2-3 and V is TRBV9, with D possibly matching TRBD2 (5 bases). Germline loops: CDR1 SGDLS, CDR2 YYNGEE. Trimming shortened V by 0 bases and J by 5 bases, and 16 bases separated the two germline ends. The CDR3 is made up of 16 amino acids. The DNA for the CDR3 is TGTGCCAGCAGCGTAGCTGAGGGCTCCGTTGGAGATACGCAGTATTTT. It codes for CASSVAEGSVGDTQYF.

Here the CDR3 reads CSANPTVGLSYNEQFF. CDR3 nucleotides: TGCAGTGCCAACCCTACGGTGGGACTATCCTACAATGAGCAGTTCTTC. This chain uses TRBV20-1 with TRBJ2-1; 7 bases map to TRBD2. Trimming at V came to 6 bases and at J to 1 base, leaving 12 bases not matched to a gene. The CDR3 runs 16 residues. Germline V gene lookup returns CDR1 DFQATT and CDR2 SNEGSKA (reference sequence).

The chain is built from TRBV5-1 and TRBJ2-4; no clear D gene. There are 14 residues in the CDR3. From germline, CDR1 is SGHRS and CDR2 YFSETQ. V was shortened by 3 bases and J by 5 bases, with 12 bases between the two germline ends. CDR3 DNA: TGCGCCAGCAGCTCATCTTTCACTGAAAACATTCAGTACTTC. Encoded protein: CASSSSFTENIQYF. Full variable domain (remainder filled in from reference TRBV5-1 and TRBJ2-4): KAGVTQTPRYLIKTRGQQVTLSCSPISGHRSVSWYQQTPGQGLQFLFEYFSETQRNKGNFPGRFSGRQFSNSRSEMNVSTLELGDSALYLCASSSSFTENIQYFGAGTRLSVL.

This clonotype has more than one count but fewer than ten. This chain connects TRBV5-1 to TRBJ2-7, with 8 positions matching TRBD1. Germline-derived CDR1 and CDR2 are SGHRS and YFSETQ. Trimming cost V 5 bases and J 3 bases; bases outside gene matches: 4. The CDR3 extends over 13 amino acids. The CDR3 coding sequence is TGCGCCAGCAGACCCGACAGGGGCTACGAGCAGTACTTC. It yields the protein CASRPDRGYEQYF.

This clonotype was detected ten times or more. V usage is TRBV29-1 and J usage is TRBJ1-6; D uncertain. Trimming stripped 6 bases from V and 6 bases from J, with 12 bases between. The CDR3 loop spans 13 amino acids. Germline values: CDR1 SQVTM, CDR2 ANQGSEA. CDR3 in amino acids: CSVATVRNSPLHF. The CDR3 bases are TGCAGCGTGGCGACGGTGCGTAATTCACCCCTCCACTTT.

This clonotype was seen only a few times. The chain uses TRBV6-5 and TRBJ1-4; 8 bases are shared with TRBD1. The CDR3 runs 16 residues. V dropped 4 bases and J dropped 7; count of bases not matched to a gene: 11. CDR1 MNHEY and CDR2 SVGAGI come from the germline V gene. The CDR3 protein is CASSSNPGQGGEKLFF. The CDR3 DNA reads TGTGCCAGCAGTTCTAACCCAGGACAGGGAGGTGAAAAACTGTTTTTT.

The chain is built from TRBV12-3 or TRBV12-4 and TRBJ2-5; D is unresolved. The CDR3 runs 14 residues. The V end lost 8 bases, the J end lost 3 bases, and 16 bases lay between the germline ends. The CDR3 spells CASGPTAAKETQYF. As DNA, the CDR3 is TGTGCCAGCGGCCCTACGGCAGCTAAAGAGACCCAGTACTTC.

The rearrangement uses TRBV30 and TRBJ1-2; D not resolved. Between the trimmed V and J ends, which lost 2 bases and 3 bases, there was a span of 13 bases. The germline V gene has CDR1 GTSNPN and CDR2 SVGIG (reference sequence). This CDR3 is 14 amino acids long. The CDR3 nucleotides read TGTGCCTGGAGTTTAGGGCGAGGCGACTATGGCTACACCTTC. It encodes CAWSLGRGDYGYTF.

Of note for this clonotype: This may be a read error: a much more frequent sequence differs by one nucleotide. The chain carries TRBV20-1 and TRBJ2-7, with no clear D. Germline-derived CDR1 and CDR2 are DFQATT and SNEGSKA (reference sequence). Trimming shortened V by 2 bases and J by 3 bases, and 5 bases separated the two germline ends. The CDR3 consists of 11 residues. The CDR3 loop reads CSARFVYEQYF. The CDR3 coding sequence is TGCAGTGCTAGATTTGTCTACGAGCAGTACTTC.